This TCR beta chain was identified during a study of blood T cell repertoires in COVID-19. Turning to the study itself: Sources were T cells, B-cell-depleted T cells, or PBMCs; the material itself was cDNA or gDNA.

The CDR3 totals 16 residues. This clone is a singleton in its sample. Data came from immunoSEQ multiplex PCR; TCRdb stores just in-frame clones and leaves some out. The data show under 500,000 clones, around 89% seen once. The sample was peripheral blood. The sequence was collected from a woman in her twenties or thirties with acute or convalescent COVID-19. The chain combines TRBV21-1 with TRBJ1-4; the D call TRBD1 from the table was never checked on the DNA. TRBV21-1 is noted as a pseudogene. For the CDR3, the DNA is TGTGCCAGCAGCAAAGCGCTGGGACAGTGCCATGAAAAACTGTTTTTT. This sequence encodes CASSKALGQCHEKLFF.